A selection of T cell receptor beta chains follows, all from one sample in a study. TCRdb used MiXCR to reprocess the 5' RACE reads, holding one entry per CDR3 protein. The sample lists 20,000 to 25,000 distinct CDR3 sequences; roughly 29% were seen once. Sequenced sample: tumor-infiltrating naive CD4+ T cells sorted from the breast tumor. These receptors all come from a female donor with breast cancer. Both conserved end residues are part of each CDR3. A D gene is named only where the DNA matches it firmly. Part of the rows lack a size; the others show once, few, many or a class for expanded clones.

TRBV15	many	TRBJ1-5	-	12	TGTGCCACCAGCTTAAGACTTGGGCCCCAGCATTTT	CATSLRLGPQHF
TRBV20-1	few	TRBJ1-2	-	18	TGCAGTGCCTTAATAAGAAGGAACGCTCGGAGAGCTAACTATGGCTACACCTTC	CSALIRRNARRANYGYTF
TRBV4-1	-	TRBJ2-1	TRBD2	17	TGCGCCAGCAGCCAATATGGACTAGCGAAAGAGGTAGATGAGCAGTTCTTC	CASSQYGLAKEVDEQFF
TRBV20-1	many	TRBJ2-1	-	13	TGCAGGCCTGTAGGGGGAGTAGGGAATGAGCAGTTCTTC	CRPVGGVGNEQFF
TRBV20-1	few	TRBJ2-7	TRBD2	14	TGCAGTGCTAGAGATCAAGGCGGGAGCTACGAGCAGTACTTC	CSARDQGGSYEQYF
TRBV20-1	many	TRBJ2-7	-	15	TGCAGTGCCCCAAGGGCCGGGACTCCTTCCTACGAGCAGTACTTC	CSAPRAGTPSYEQYF
TRBV12-3/TRBV12-4	few	TRBJ1-2	-	14	TGTGCCAGCAGTTTATCCGGGGCCGGCTATGGCTACACCTTC	CASSLSGAGYGYTF
TRBV7-9	-	TRBJ1-2	TRBD1	19	TGTGCCAGCAGCCCCACCTTTCCGGGACAGGGTCTCGGCGACTATGGCTACACCTTC	CASSPTFPGQGLGDYGYTF
TRBV20-1	-	TRBJ1-1	-	15	TGCAGTGCTAGATCCCCACGTGTGGGGCTTGGTGAAGCTTACTTT	CSARSPRVGLGEAYF
TRBV11-1	-	TRBJ2-1	-	16	TGTGCCAGCAGCTTAATTGGACAGTGGGTAAAGGATGAGCAGTTCTTC	CASSLIGQWVKDEQFF
TRBV7-3	-	TRBJ2-1	TRBD2	15	TGTGGCAGCAGCTCTAGCGGGAGGGCGGGCAATGAGCAGTTCTTC	CGSSSSGRAGNEQFF
TRBV9	-	TRBJ2-3	-	16	TGTGCCAGCAGCGTAGGGGCGGGGCCCGGCACAGATACGCAGTATTTT	CASSVGAGPGTDTQYF
TRBV25-1	-	TRBJ2-7	TRBD2	13	TGTGCCAGCAGTGAAGGTAGCGGGGGGGAGCAGTACTTC	CASSEGSGGEQYF
TRBV20-1	-	TRBJ1-5	TRBD1	16	TGCAGTGCTAGAGGGGGACAGCTCAATAGCAATCAGCCCCAGCATTTT	CSARGGQLNSNQPQHF
TRBV5-4	few	TRBJ2-1	TRBD2	15	TGTGCCAGCAGCTTGGGCGGGAGGGCCTACAATGAGCAGTTCTTC	CASSLGGRAYNEQFF
TRBV12-3/TRBV12-4	many	TRBJ1-1	TRBD1	16	TGTGCCAGCAGTAACGGACAGGGTGGTAAGGGCACTGAAGCTTTCTTT	CASSNGQGGKGTEAFF
TRBV28	once	TRBJ2-2	TRBD2	17	TGTGCCAGCACGAGCTTGCGGGGGGCGCGAGGCACCGGGGAGCTGTTTTTT	CASTSLRGARGTGELFF
TRBV6-2/TRBV6-3	-	TRBJ2-1	TRBD2	14	TGTGCCAGCAGACTAGCGGGAGCGGTTAATGAGCAGTTCTTC	CASRLAGAVNEQFF
TRBV6-2/TRBV6-3	few	TRBJ2-3	TRBD2	16	TGTGCCAGCAGTGTAGAAGCTAGCGGGATATCAGATACGCAGTATTTT	CASSVEASGISDTQYF
TRBV15	-	TRBJ2-3	-	13	TGTGCCACCAGCAGAGAGAGGACAGATACGCAGTATTTT	CATSRERTDTQYF
TRBV5-1	-	TRBJ2-1	TRBD2	16	TGCGCCAGCAGCCGCGGACTAGCGGGAGAGGTTGAGGAGCAGTTCTTC	CASSRGLAGEVEEQFF
TRBV7-2	medium-sized	TRBJ1-6	-	16	TGTGCCAGCAGCTTAGAGGACAGCTCCTATAATTCACCCCTCCACTTT	CASSLEDSSYNSPLHF
TRBV6-4	many	TRBJ2-3	TRBD1	14	TGTGCCAGCAGTAAAGGGGGCAGCTCAGATACGCAGTATTTT	CASSKGGSSDTQYF
TRBV7-9	many	TRBJ2-7	-	11	TGTGCCAGCAGCTTACACCTCGAGCAGTACTTC	CASSLHLEQYF
TRBV15	medium-sized	TRBJ1-5	-	12	TGTGCCACCAGCAGAGGGATTCAGCCCCAGCATTTT	CATSRGIQPQHF
TRBV20-1	few	TRBJ1-2	TRBD1	15	TGCAGTGCTTCATCAACAGGGGCAATTAACTATGGCTACACCTTC	CSASSTGAINYGYTF
TRBV20-1	medium-sized	TRBJ2-7	TRBD2	14	TGCAGTGCTAGTCCTAGCGGGGGATCCTACGAGCAGTACTTC	CSASPSGGSYEQYF
TRBV5-1	-	TRBJ2-3	TRBD2	20	TGCGCCAGCAGCTCCAGGGGGACTAGCGGGGAGGGCTGGAGGGCAGATACGCAGTATTTT	CASSSRGTSGEGWRADTQYF
TRBV7-2	-	TRBJ2-7	-	14	TGTGCCAGCAGCTTAGTCGTGTCCTCCTACGAGCAGTACTTC	CASSLVVSSYEQYF
TRBV4-1	few	TRBJ2-7	-	14	TGCGCCAGCAGCCAAGTGGGTGGGGAGTACGAGCAGTACTTC	CASSQVGGEYEQYF
TRBV2	-	TRBJ1-5	-	15	TGTGCCAGCAGTGACCAGACAGGACGCAATCATCCCCAGCATTTT	CASSDQTGRNHPQHF
TRBV3-1	few	TRBJ2-7	-	13	TGTGCCAGCAGCCGACAGTCGTCCTACGAGCAGTACTTC	CASSRQSSYEQYF
TRBV20-1	many	TRBJ1-5	-	12	TGCAGTGCTAGAGTGGTTTATCAGCCCCAGCATTTT	CSARVVYQPQHF
TRBV20-1	-	TRBJ1-2	-	14	TGCAGTGCTAGAGGGGGGGTGATAACCTATGGCTACACCTTC	CSARGGVITYGYTF
TRBV12-3/TRBV12-4	few	TRBJ1-1	TRBD1	17	TGTGCCAGCAGCCGGGGACAGGGGGTCTTCATGAACACTGAAGCTTTCTTT	CASSRGQGVFMNTEAFF
TRBV20-1	many	TRBJ1-6	-	16	TGCAGTGCTAGAGATGCGGAGAGCTCCTATAATTCACCCCTCCACTTT	CSARDAESSYNSPLHF
TRBV14	many	TRBJ1-6	-	13	TGTGCCAGCAGCCAAGAACCAGGGAGGTCCCTCCACTTT	CASSQEPGRSLHF
TRBV9	few	TRBJ1-2	-	13	TGTGCCAGCAGCGTTGGACGGAACTATGGCTACACCTTC	CASSVGRNYGYTF
TRBV20-1	few	TRBJ2-1	-	14	TGCAGTTCATGGGGACTCCAAAGCTACAATGAGCAGTTCTTC	CSSWGLQSYNEQFF